This entry features one T cell receptor beta chain sequence. The antigen this receptor binds is unknown. Per-nucleotide qualities are absent, and no much larger clonotype sits a single base away. These data are taken from a study of cytomegalovirus exposure and HLA in healthy donors (dated by TCRdb to 2016 to 2017). Regarding the research as a whole: An earlier analysis of some 550 of the donors reported about 250 Gb of sequence data and around 120 million unique TCR beta sequences from around 200 million T cells. HLA typing covered class I and class II loci at four-digit resolution. Alongside the repertoire data, information on donor age, sex, ethnicity and CMV serostatus was compiled. Every discovery cohort repertoire had been produced on one sequencing platform. Among the roughly 400 genotyped donors, around 81% belonged to the genetic ancestry cluster associated with self-reported Caucasian donors. Across about 380 genotyped donors of the cohort, an average of roughly 250,000 unique TCR beta nucleotide sequences per donor were sequenced, and around 20% of those sequences were non-productive. To study patterns of TCR occurrence, a later analysis re-analyzed previously published TCR beta repertoires from 500 to 850 donors and added high-resolution HLA genotyping. A separate validation cohort of approximately 130 different subjects was used in addition to the 666-subject first cohort. Rather than using new phenotypic data, the later analysis identified candidate immune exposures from TCR beta sequences and from how often those sequences occurred across donors. The T cell repertoires of some 670 subjects were profiled by immunosequencing and related to cytomegalovirus serostatus. Typing coverage differed by locus: A, B, C, DRB1 and DQB1 were typed in about 620-640 donors, DQA1 in approximately 520, DPA1 in around 600, and DPB1 in approximately 450. The study aimed to test whether cataloging public T cell receptors could reveal signatures of past pathogen exposure. Five DR-DQ haplotypes were handled as single units for association and clustering because linkage in the cohort was strong. To decide whether each TCR beta V gene segment behaved as functional or pseudogenic, an earlier analysis of fewer than 750 of the donors relied on high-throughput TCR beta sequencing. An early release covering around 630 HLA-typed donors comprised approximately 290 gigabases of sequencing data and tens of millions of unique TCR sequences. The study combined high-throughput TCR immunosequencing, statistical association of individual TCRs with disease status, and machine learning to predict cytomegalovirus infection status. A later genetic analysis took genome-wide SNP genotypes for about three fifths of the roughly 700 donors and used that subset as a discovery cohort. General conclusions and limits of the study: Across donors, most TCR sequences were observed very rarely, whereas some public TCRs were present in many individuals. In a later analysis, most CMV-associated TCR beta chains were found to appear HLA-restricted, with HLA associations seemingly driven largely by CMV exposure. A group of highly shared sequence variants was considered likely to be a technical artifact of the sequencing pipeline. In a later analysis, the rate of TCR association differed among HLA loci, with DRB1 alleles having the most associated TCRs and HLA-C alleles having the fewest. Assigning TCR associations to individual alleles was difficult when HLA alleles, especially DR and DQ, strongly co-occurred. Because HLA typing was missing for some donors at each locus, association tests included only the typed subset. In the study, some 180 TCR beta chains were listed as associated with cytomegalovirus. An association between a missense DCLRE1C variant and V-gene and J-gene trimming of TCR beta chains was found in a later genetic analysis and replicated in an independent cohort. Several of the top co-occurrence clusters appeared to be linked to parvovirus B19, influenza, CMV and Epstein-Barr virus, according to a later analysis. Only TCR beta chains were sequenced in this cohort, and the absence of alpha or paired-chain data limited detectable features. In vitro tests confirmed that a few of the cytomegalovirus-associated TCR beta chains recognize cytomegalovirus antigens. Because counts were too low, 15 or so rarely observed V segments, including chromosome 9 orphons, were excluded from the earlier analysis of 587 of the donors. A further reported finding was that TCR beta sequences accurately predicted the HLA-A and HLA-B alleles for most subjects in the first cohort. Compared with the roughly 670-donor mean, donors in an Asian-associated ancestry cluster had fewer N-insertions in productive TCRs, according to a later genetic analysis. The authors suggested that the approach could potentially be extended to other disease states and immunological phenotypes. Broadly in line with IMGT annotations, most TCR beta V segments showed up in productive rearrangements about 90% or about 30% of the time in an earlier analysis of a few hundred of the donors. Linkage disequilibrium might explain the correlated functional status among segregating V segments, but an unknown experimental factor could not be ruled out. At a false discovery rate of 0.05, a later analysis linked approximately 18,000 TCR beta sequences to specific HLA alleles. The classifier was reported to diagnose cytomegalovirus status with high specificity and sensitivity in both the original cohort and the validation cohort. Presence/absence analyses assumed roughly uniform sequencing depth across donors, an assumption that may not hold. For the cohort, immune exposure information was limited to CMV serostatus. Because the 87-base-pair reads could not distinguish some IMGT-functional V segments, including TRBV6-2 and TRBV6-3, those segments were excluded. In a later analysis, HLA-associated TCR beta chains were found to be more clonally expanded and to have lower generation probabilities than equally common non-associated chains.

The cohort comprised 550 to 700 healthy bone marrow donors. Cohort members were all nominally healthy when sampled, although unrecorded immune exposures were likely present. The donor tested CMV seronegative and was one of the 352 seronegative cohort members. A peripheral blood sample was provided by each donor, and peripheral blood mononuclear cells were used for TCR beta sequencing. The Qiagen DNeasy Blood Extraction Kit was used to extract genomic DNA from the blood cell samples. Libraries came from the immunoSEQ multiplex PCR assay. For the multiplex PCR, a mixture combining 60 forward primers for TCR Vbeta segments and 13 reverse primers for TCR Jbeta segments was used. A multiplex PCR assay on genomic DNA amplified the CDR3 region of rearranged TCR beta genes. The Illumina HiSeq System was used to sequence the amplified TCR beta libraries as 87-base-pair reads. The authors' analysis ran thus. In a later analysis, tens of millions of unique TCR beta chains were counted across the roughly 670 repertoires, and some 10 million of these chains were shared by at least two donors. A nearest-neighbor algorithm error-corrected the raw reads and collapsed the reads into unique sequences, merging closely related sequences to remove PCR and sequencing errors. To assign V, D and J gene segments, CDR3 sequences were aligned to IMGT reference sequences. Each retained sequence needed at least a six-nucleotide match to both a V gene segment and a J gene segment. A rearrangement was called productive if the CDR3 had no stop codons and remained in frame with V and J, and every other rearrangement was called non-productive. Following IMGT convention, CDR3 was defined as the stretch from the second conserved V-encoded cysteine up to the conserved J-encoded phenylalanine. The earlier analysis of 587 of the donors excluded sequences that lacked an unambiguous match to a single V gene segment. In an earlier analysis of around 590 of the donors, a V segment was called functional when productive rearrangements were above 56.7%, and segregating when the standard deviation between donors exceeded 5%. A statistical classification framework was built for diagnosing cytomegalovirus status from the catalog of TCR beta chain sequences. V and J gene assignment, in a later analysis, came from comparing TCR nucleotide sequences with IMGT/GENE-DB human TR gene sequences. In a later analysis, CDR3 sequences and most-parsimonious VDJ recombination scenarios were assigned using the TCRdist pipeline. In a later analysis, each TCR beta chain was defined by its CDR3 amino acid sequence together with its V-gene family, and reads lacking a unique V-gene family were excluded. To address suspected cross-contamination and a sequencing artifact, a later analysis removed roughly 640 highly shared, low-generation-probability nucleotide sequences. A later analysis calculated a clonal expansion index for each public chain from normalized within-repertoire ranks of inferred template counts. Generation probabilities in a later analysis came from a VDJ recombination model fitted to out-of-frame rearrangements, and those results were checked against IGoR. A later analysis scored TCR-TCR, TCR-HLA and TCR-CMV co-occurrence with hypergeometric tests, applying a repertoire-size bias correction to TCR pairs. False discovery rates were estimated in a later analysis by permuting HLA or CMV assignments 20 times. A later analysis grouped co-occurring TCRs with DBSCAN, adding TCRdist sequence similarity when clustering within HLA-allele-positive subsets. For co-occurrence clustering, repertoires with fewer than 30,000 or more than 120,000 public chains were excluded, along with roughly 5 repertoires with anomalous nucleotide sharing. This immuneACCESS table, as held by TCRdb, lists in-frame sequences with V and J called but not all clones. Of the missing ones, under half trace to an unresolved V gene in checked studies; the others have no known cause. V and J calls and clone size are as listed in that table; D and trimming were resolved from the DNA. The sample contains approximately 140,000 clones, 65% to 85% of them found a single time. Of the sample, approximately 1.5% is held by the ten largest clones.

V is shortened by 3 bases, J by 5 bases, and the region joining them spans 11 bases. The CDR3, cysteine through phenylalanine, is 14 amino acids long. CDR3 DNA only is kept here, 42 bases in frame from base 1. The germline V gene yields SGHAT for CDR1 and FQNNGV for CDR2. The sample was PBMCs. The V and J segments used are TRBV11-2 and TRBJ2-1; TRBD1 is perhaps the D gene, given 6 matching bases. The receptor comes from a woman aged 18-30 years in good health and CMV-seronegative. The DNA sequence follows: TGTGCCAGCAGCTTTGGGACACGGAACAATGAGCAGTTCTTC. This is translated as CASSFGTRNNEQFF.